One and the same sample provided the 32 T cell receptor beta chains below, sequenced in a study of blood T cell repertoires in COVID-19 (TCRdb year 2020). Library method: the immunoSEQ multiplex PCR assay. TCRdb provides this immuneACCESS table in a form limited to in-frame rearrangements. Some clones are lacking; in checked studies, under half of them reflect an unresolved V gene, and why the rest are absent is not known. This sample comprises under 300,000 clones, 90% of them detected only once. The ten largest clones represent 2.1% of the sample. Sequenced: peripheral blood. These receptors were obtained from a woman aged 55-69 years with COVID-19, enrolled during active disease.

The V gene is TRBV5-1, the J gene TRBJ1-2; a possible D gene is TRBD1 (5 bases). This CDR3 spans 13 amino acids. The V and J ends lost 2 bases and 4 bases respectively, with 9 bases between them. The V gene's germline CDR1 is SGHRS and CDR2 YFSETQ. The CDR3: CASSFGAGYGYTF. The CDR3 nucleotides read TGCGCCAGCAGCTTTGGGGCAGGCTATGGCTACACCTTC.

This clone has a single count. The chain joins TRBV5-4 to TRBJ1-1; maybe TRBD1 (6 bases). CDR1 SGHNT and CDR2 YYREEE come from the germline V gene (reference sequence). The CDR3 consists of 14 residues. V was pared by 1 base and J by 6 bases, with 13 bases between. The CDR3 sequence is CASSLLSGAPEAFF. In DNA, the CDR3 is TGTGCCAGCAGCTTGCTCTCAGGGGCGCCTGAAGCTTTCTTT.

This clone was picked up a small number of times. The rearrangement links TRBV19 to TRBJ2-5, with 8 bases matching TRBD1. Per germline, CDR1 LNHDA and CDR2 SQIVND (reference sequence). The CDR3 length is 15 residues. With 8 bases clipped from V and 3 bases from J, the junction kept 11 bases outside the gene matches. This CDR3 reads CASGGTRGHKETQYF. The CDR3 nucleotides read TGTGCCAGTGGGGGGACCAGGGGGCATAAAGAGACCCAGTACTTC.

Remarks on this clone: One end of the junction does not line up with germline, which may come from a read error. The V gene is TRBV9, the J gene TRBJ1-4, with a weak D call TRBD1 (6 bases). CDR3 size: 15 residues. Per germline, CDR1 SGDLS and CDR2 YYNGEE. In DNA, the CDR3 is TGTGCCAGAAGCGCTGGGGACACAACTAATGAAAAACTGTTTTTT. This translates into CARSAGDTTNEKLFF.

This chain joins TRBV6-5 and TRBJ1-5, with D possibly TRBD1 on 5 matching bases. Germline CDR1 is MNHEY and CDR2 is SVGAGI. The CDR3 covers 15 residues. The V end was cut by 7 bases, the J end by 2 bases, with 15 bases between. The DNA of the CDR3 is TGTGCCAGCACCCTCAAGCCGGGGGGCAATCAGCCCCAGCATTTT. It is translated as CASTLKPGGNQPQHF.

This chain connects TRBV3-1 (or the pseudogene TRBV3-2) to TRBJ1-2; 8 bases line up with TRBD1. The length of the CDR3 is 16 residues. Per the germline V gene, CDR1 is LGHDT and CDR2 is YNNKEL (reference sequence). V shed 5 bases and J 4 bases; nucleotides not matched to a gene: 12. The CDR3 DNA reads as TGTGCCAGCAGCTTTACAGCGACAGGGGCGGGCTATGGCTACACCTTC. It encodes CASSFTATGAGYGYTF.

The chain combines TRBV15 with TRBJ1-2, with 12 bases aligning to TRBD1. J was trimmed by 7 bases and V by 5 bases; bases with no gene match: 11. CDR1 is LNHNV and CDR2 is YYDKDF in the germline V gene (reference sequence). The CDR3 covers 16 residues. The CDR3 loop is CATSPGDRGRGPGYTF. CDR3 DNA sequence: TGTGCCACCAGCCCCGGGGACAGGGGGCGCGGGCCTGGCTACACCTTC.

This clone was observed once. V gene TRBV6-2 or TRBV6-3 combines with J gene TRBJ2-1; 8 bases are a match to TRBD2. V lost 2 bases, J lost 8 bases, and 5 bases stayed unmatched. Germline V lookup: CDR1 MNHEY, CDR2 SVGEGT. This CDR3 comprises 14 residues. CDR3 nucleotide sequence: TGTGCCAGCAGTTACCCGGGGGGGCCTGATGAGCAGTTCTTC. Translated: CASSYPGGPDEQFF.

This clone was counted a few times. V gene TRBV4-1 combines with J gene TRBJ2-7; D possibly corresponds to TRBD2 (6 bases). The CDR3 consists of 16 residues. Trimming cost V 2 bases and J 3 bases, with 17 bases left between them. CDR1 is MGHRA and CDR2 is YSYEKL in the germline V gene. The CDR3 DNA follows: TGCGCCAGCAGCCAAAGGATCGGAGGGTTTATCTACGAGCAGTACTTC. It specifies CASSQRIGGFIYEQYF.

This clone occurred a few times. This chain connects TRBV5-3 to TRBJ1-4, with 8 bases matching TRBD1. TRBV5-3 is an open reading frame, and its role is uncertain. The CDR3 consists of 15 residues. The trim removed 5 bases at V and 5 bases at J, leaving 8 bases unmatched. The CDR3 coding sequence is TGTGCCAGAAGAGAAGGACAGGGCAAAAATGAAAAACTGTTTTTT. Translated, it gives CARREGQGKNEKLFF.

This chain links TRBV4-2 with TRBJ1-1; unclear D gene. CDR1 and CDR2 (germline): LGHNA, YNFKEQ. This CDR3 comprises 13 residues. V was pared by 0 bases and J by 1 base, with 3 bases between. The CDR3 bases are TGTGCCAGCAGCCAAGAGAGGAACACTGAAGCTTTCTTT. Protein: CASSQERNTEAFF.

This chain joins TRBV19 and TRBJ1-5; D remains ambiguous. The V gene's germline CDR1 is LNHDA and CDR2 SQIVND (reference sequence). Trimming took off 3 bases at V and 1 base at J, with 10 bases between the two ends. The CDR3 is 15 amino acids. The CDR3 spells CASSMRGLSNQPQHF. In nucleotides, the CDR3 is TGTGCCAGTAGTATGAGAGGGCTCAGCAATCAGCCCCAGCATTTT.

The V and J genes are TRBV7-2 and TRBJ2-1; 7 bases fit TRBD1. This CDR3 is 15 amino acids long. Per the germline V gene, CDR1 is SGHTA and CDR2 is FQGNSA. The V gene end was trimmed by 2 bases and the J gene end by 3 bases; junction bases not matched to a gene: 4. The CDR3 reads CASSLLGQIYNEQFF. CDR3 sequence (DNA): TGTGCCAGCAGCTTATTGGGACAGATCTACAATGAGCAGTTCTTC.

This clone occurred once. V is TRBV10-3 and J is TRBJ1-1, with TRBD1 as a possible D gene (6 bases). In germline, CDR1 is ENHRY, CDR2 SYGVKD. V shed 4 bases and J shed 0 bases, with 9 bases lying between them. The CDR3 extends over 14 amino acids. The CDR3 region is CAISGGTLNTEAFF. CDR3 sequence (DNA): TGTGCCATCAGTGGTGGGACATTGAACACTGAAGCTTTCTTT.

The rearrangement links TRBV7-9 to TRBJ1-2; D call uncertain. Germline loops: CDR1 SEHNR, CDR2 FQNEAQ (reference sequence). The CDR3 totals 13 residues. V shed 0 bases and J shed 2 bases, with 4 bases lying between them. For the CDR3, the DNA is TGTGCCAGCAGCTTAGCACAGAACTATGGCTACACCTTC. As protein: CASSLAQNYGYTF.

With regard to this clone: One junction end does not reproduce the germline sequence, and a read error may be involved. The chain couples TRBV27 to TRBJ2-1; D is perhaps TRBD2 (6 bases). Germline lookup yields CDR1 MNHEY and CDR2 SMNVEV (reference sequence). This CDR3 has 17 amino acids. Here the CDR3 DNA reads TGTGCCAGCCGTTTAATTTTCGAACTAGCTAACTACAATGAGCAGTTCTTC. Translated, it gives CASRLIFELANYNEQFF.

The chain combines TRBV12-5 with TRBJ2-1; the match to TRBD2 covers 10 bases. The CDR3 covers 16 residues. J was trimmed by 7 bases and V by 4 bases; bases with no gene match: 10. Germline V CDR1 and CDR2: LGHNT, FRNRAP. The CDR3 is CASGSYSSGGANEQFF. As DNA, the CDR3 is TGTGCTAGTGGTTCCTACAGCAGCGGGGGGGCAAATGAGCAGTTCTTC. The variable domain in full, completed from reference TRBV12-5 and TRBJ2-1, reads DARVTQTPRHKVTEMGQEVTMRCQPILGHNTVFWYRQTMMQGLELLAYFRNRAPLDDSGMPKDRFSAEMPDATLATLKIQPSEPRDSAVYFCASGSYSSGGANEQFFGPGTRLTVL.

The chain is built from TRBV10-3 and TRBJ2-7; D remains ambiguous. This CDR3 has 15 residues. The V end lost 2 bases, the J end lost 2 bases, and 13 bases lay between the germline ends. Germline values: CDR1 ENHRY, CDR2 SYGVKD. CDR3: CAISELAVVAYEQYF. CDR3 bases: TGTGCCATCAGTGAGCTGGCAGTCGTCGCCTACGAGCAGTACTTC.

The rearrangement links TRBV6-5 to TRBJ2-3; TRBD1 aligns across 8 bases. The length of the CDR3 is 14 residues. Germline trimming cut 4 bases from V and 6 bases from J; bases unmatched to any gene: 6. Germline V gene lookup returns CDR1 MNHEY and CDR2 SVGAGI. CDR3 in DNA: TGTGCCAGCAGTTTGACAGGGGCGGAGGATACGCAGTATTTT. It specifies CASSLTGAEDTQYF.

The chain is built from TRBV6-1 and TRBJ2-2, with TRBD1 matching over 9 bases. This CDR3 has 16 residues. Looked up from germline, CDR1 is MNHNS and CDR2 is SASEGT. The V gene end was trimmed by 4 bases and the J gene end by 4 bases; junction bases not matched to a gene: 7. The CDR3 DNA follows: TGTGCCAGCAGTGGACCCTGGGGACAGGGCACCGGGGAGCTGTTTTTT. Its protein is CASSGPWGQGTGELFF.

The chain is built from TRBV12-5 and TRBJ2-7, with TRBD1 matching over 8 bases. CDR3 size: 17 residues. J was trimmed by 1 base and V by 0 bases; bases with no gene match: 8. Germline values: CDR1 LGHNT, CDR2 FRNRAP. CDR3 amino acids: CASGLVRGTGQSYEQYF. CDR3 in DNA: TGTGCTAGTGGTTTGGTACGGGGGACAGGACAATCCTACGAGCAGTACTTC.

The genes are TRBV7-2 and TRBJ2-1, with 8 bases that match TRBD1. V lost 5 bases, J lost 5 bases, and 5 bases stayed unmatched. This CDR3 contains 14 residues. Germline V CDR1 and CDR2: SGHTA, FQGNSA. This CDR3 reads CASSLGQGNNEQFF. The CDR3 DNA follows: TGTGCCAGCAGCCTTGGACAGGGTAACAATGAGCAGTTCTTC.

The V call is TRBV6-5, the J call TRBJ1-1; the match to TRBD1 covers 11 bases. The germline gives CDR1 MNHEY, CDR2 SVGAGI. The CDR3 runs to 13 residues. J gave up 7 bases and V 2 bases, and 0 bases lay outside the gene matches. Here the CDR3 DNA reads TGTGCCAGCAGTTACGGGACAGGGGGTGAAGCTTTCTTT. Its translation is CASSYGTGGEAFF.

V usage is TRBV2 and J usage is TRBJ1-5; no clear D. Germline CDR1 and CDR2: SNHLY and FYNNEI. The CDR3 spans 14 residues. Trimming stripped 6 bases from V and 2 bases from J, with 11 bases between. This chain's CDR3 is CASSNVGRNQPQHF. CDR3 DNA: TGTGCCAGCAGCAACGTGGGCCGCAATCAGCCCCAGCATTTT.

The rearrangement links TRBV7-2 to TRBJ2-1; TRBD1 might be the D (5 bases). Trimming pared 6 bases from V and 4 bases from J, leaving 16 bases between. Germline CDR1 SGHTA, CDR2 FQGNSA. The CDR3 is 15 amino acids. The CDR3 DNA sequence: TGTGCCAGCAGAGTCACAGGTTCTACTTACAATGAGCAGTTCTTC. The encoded protein is CASRVTGSTYNEQFF. The full variable domain, with the rest looked up from reference TRBV7-2 and TRBJ2-1, is GAGVSQSPSNKVTEKGKDVELRCDPISGHTALYWYRQSLGQGLEFLIYFQGNSAPDKSGLPSDRFSAERTGGSVSTLTIQRTQQEDSAVYLCASRVTGSTYNEQFFGPGTRLTVL.

This chain connects TRBV12-3 or TRBV12-4 to TRBJ1-1; 8 nucleotides align to TRBD1. V dropped 8 bases and J dropped 1; count of bases not matched to a gene: 3. The CDR3 has 13 residues. The CDR3 coding sequence is TGTGCCAGCGCTCAGGGGGCGAACACTGAAGCTTTCTTT. Translation: CASAQGANTEAFF.

The chain carries TRBV5-1 and TRBJ2-2, with 7 bases matching TRBD1. Germline trimming cut 7 bases from V and 4 bases from J; bases unmatched to any gene: 13. Germline CDR1 SGHRS, CDR2 YFSETQ. This CDR3 is 16 amino acids long. Here the CDR3 reads CASGKSQGSSTGELFF. The CDR3 bases are TGCGCCAGCGGCAAGTCACAGGGGTCGAGCACCGGGGAGCTGTTTTTT.

The rearrangement uses TRBV7-9 and TRBJ1-2; D remains ambiguous. This CDR3 is built from 13 residues. The germline V gene has CDR1 SEHNR and CDR2 FQNEAQ (reference sequence). V was pared by 2 bases and J by 3 bases, with 7 bases between. In DNA form, the CDR3 reads TGTGCCAGCAGCTTATACCAGGACTATGGCTACACCTTC. Translated, it gives CASSLYQDYGYTF. Supplemented by reference TRBV7-9 and TRBJ1-2, the full variable domain reads DTGVSQNPRHKITKRGQNVTFRCDPISEHNRLYWYRQTLGQGPEFLTYFQNEAQLEKSRLLSDRFSAERPKGSFSTLEIQRTEQGDSAMYLCASSLYQDYGYTFGSGTRLTVV.

This clone was counted a single time. The J gene is TRBJ2-5, the V gene TRBV7-3; TRBD2 matches 8 bases. J was trimmed by 2 bases and V by 5 bases; bases with no gene match: 4. CDR1 is SGHTA and CDR2 is FQGTGA in the germline V gene. This CDR3 is 14 amino acids long. The CDR3: CASSRGGNQETQYF. As DNA, the CDR3 is TGTGCCAGCAGCCGGGGGGGAAATCAAGAGACCCAGTACTTC.

This clone was detected only once. The genes are TRBV9 and TRBJ1-1; maybe TRBD1 (5 bases). The CDR3 runs 16 residues. CDR1 and CDR2 from the germline V gene are SGDLS and YYNGEE. V was pared by 4 bases and J by 0 bases, with 16 bases between. The CDR3 DNA reads as TGTGCCAGCAGCCCCTTTGCCCCAGGGATGAACACTGAAGCTTTCTTT. Encoded protein: CASSPFAPGMNTEAFF.

This clone was detected once. The chain recombines TRBV5-6 with TRBJ2-5; D is uncertain. CDR3 length: 17 amino acids. In germline, CDR1 is SGHDT, CDR2 YYEEEE. V was cut by 4 bases and J by 0 bases, with 19 bases left in between. In nucleotides, the CDR3 is TGTGCCAGCAGCGCATTGGGCGTAAATCGGTACCAAGAGACCCAGTACTTC. Residues: CASSALGVNRYQETQYF.

The chain couples TRBV11-2 to TRBJ1-5; a possible D gene is TRBD1 (6 bases). From germline, CDR1 is SGHAT and CDR2 FQNNGV. This CDR3 region has 15 residues. V lost 5 bases, J lost 10 bases, and 21 bases lay in between. Here the CDR3 DNA reads TGTGCCAGCAGCGCCGAGGCAGGGCCGGACAGACCCCAGCATTTT. Protein sequence: CASSAEAGPDRPQHF. Together with reference TRBV11-2 and TRBJ1-5, the CDR3 gives the full variable domain: EAGVAQSPRYKIIEKRQSVAFWCNPISGHATLYWYQQILGQGPKLLIQFQNNGVVDDSQLPKDRFSAERLKGVDSTLKIQPAKLEDSAVYLCASSAEAGPDRPQHFGDGTRLSIL.